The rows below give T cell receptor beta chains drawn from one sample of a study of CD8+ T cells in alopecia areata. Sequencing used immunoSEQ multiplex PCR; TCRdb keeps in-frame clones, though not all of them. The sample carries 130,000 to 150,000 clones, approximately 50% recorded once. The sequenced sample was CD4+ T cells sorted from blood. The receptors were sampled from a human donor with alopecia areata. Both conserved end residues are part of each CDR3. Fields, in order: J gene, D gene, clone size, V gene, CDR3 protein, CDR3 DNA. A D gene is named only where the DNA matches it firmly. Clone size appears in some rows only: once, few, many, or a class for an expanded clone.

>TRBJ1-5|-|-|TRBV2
CASSEREGDPQHF
TGTGCCAGCAGTGAAAGGGAGGGAGACCCCCAGCATTTT
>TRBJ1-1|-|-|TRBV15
CATSRSGVGTEAFF
TGTGCCACCAGCAGATCGGGGGTAGGCACTGAAGCTTTCTTT
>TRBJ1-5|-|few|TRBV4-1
CASSHGADRNQPQHF
TGCGCCAGCAGCCATGGGGCCGATCGGAATCAGCCCCAGCATTTT
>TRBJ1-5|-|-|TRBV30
CAWSANQPQHF
TGTGCCTGGAGTGCGAATCAGCCCCAGCATTTT
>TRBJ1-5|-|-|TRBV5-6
CASSSSGTSSNQPQHF
TGTGCCAGCAGCTCGAGCGGCACGTCTAGCAATCAGCCCCAGCATTTT
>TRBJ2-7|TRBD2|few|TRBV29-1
CSVFDSGRAYEQYF
TGCAGCGTTTTTGATAGCGGGAGGGCCTACGAGCAGTACTTC
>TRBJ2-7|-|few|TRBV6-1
CASSGGTPLYEQYF
TGTGCCAGCAGTGGGGGGACTCCACTCTACGAGCAGTACTTC
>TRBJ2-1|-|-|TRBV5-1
CASSLEGSEQFF
TGCGCCAGCAGCTTGGAGGGGAGTGAGCAGTTCTTC
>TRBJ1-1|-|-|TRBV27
CASSARSEAFF
TGTGCCAGCAGTGCACGATCTGAAGCTTTCTTT
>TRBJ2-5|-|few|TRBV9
CASSVAVAEETQYF
TGTGCCAGCAGCGTAGCTGTGGCAGAAGAGACCCAGTACTTC
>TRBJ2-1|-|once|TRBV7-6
CASSPRVDEQFF
TGTGCCAGCAGCCCCAGGGTGGATGAGCAGTTCTTC
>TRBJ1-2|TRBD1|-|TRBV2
CASRGTGVGYTF
TGTGCCAGCAGAGGGACAGGGGTTGGCTACACCTTC
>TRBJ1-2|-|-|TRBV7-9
CASSQEGGFWTPRGYTF
TGTGCCAGCAGTCAAGAAGGAGGGTTTTGGACCCCAAGGGGCTACACCTTC
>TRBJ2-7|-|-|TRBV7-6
CASSSRPGTATYEQYF
TGTGCCAGCAGTAGCAGACCCGGGACGGCAACCTACGAGCAGTACTTC
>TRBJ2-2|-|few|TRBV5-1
CASSLAGNTGELFF
TGCGCCAGCAGCTTGGCAGGGAACACCGGGGAGCTGTTTTTT
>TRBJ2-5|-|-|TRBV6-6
CASSSLGETQYF
TGTGCCAGCAGTTCTCTAGGAGAGACCCAGTACTTC
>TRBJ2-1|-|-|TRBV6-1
CASLTGTTYNEQFF
TGTGCCAGCCTGACAGGTACGACATACAATGAGCAGTTCTTC
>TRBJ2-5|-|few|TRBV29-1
CSVKQGEETQYF
TGCAGCGTAAAACAGGGAGAAGAGACCCAGTACTTC
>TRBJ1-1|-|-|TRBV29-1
CSVPRGSKAFF
TGCAGCGTGCCCAGAGGATCGAAAGCTTTCTTT
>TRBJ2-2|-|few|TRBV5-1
CASSLAVNTGELFF
TGCGCCAGCAGCTTGGCTGTAAACACCGGGGAGCTGTTTTTT
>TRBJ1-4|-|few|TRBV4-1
CASSQAYEKLFF
TGCGCCAGCAGCCAAGCCTACGAAAAACTGTTTTTT
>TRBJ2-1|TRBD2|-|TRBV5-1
CASSLAGAGEGFF
TGCGCCAGCAGCTTGGCCGGTGCGGGAGAAGGGTTCTTC
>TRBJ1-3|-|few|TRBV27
CASSITSTPGNTIYF
TGTGCCAGCAGTATCACATCGACCCCTGGAAACACCATATATTTT
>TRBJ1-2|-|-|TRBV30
CAWDTGQNGYTF
TGTGCCTGGGATACTGGACAGAATGGCTACACCTTC
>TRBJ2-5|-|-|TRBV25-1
CASSNFRDHQETQYF
TGTGCCAGCAGTAATTTCAGGGACCACCAAGAGACCCAGTACTTC
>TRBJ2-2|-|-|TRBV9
CASSVVPGDTGELFF
TGTGCCAGCAGCGTAGTCCCAGGGGATACCGGGGAGCTGTTTTTT
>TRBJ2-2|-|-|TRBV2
CASSDRTRITGELFF
TGTGCCAGCAGTGACCGAACTAGGATCACCGGGGAGCTGTTTTTT
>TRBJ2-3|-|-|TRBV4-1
CASSRNSGATDTQYF
TGCGCCAGCAGCCGAAATAGCGGAGCCACAGATACGCAGTATTTT
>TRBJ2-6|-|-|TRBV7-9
CASSLYRTGANVLTF
TGTGCCAGCAGCTTATATCGGACTGGGGCCAACGTCCTGACTTTC
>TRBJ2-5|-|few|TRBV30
CAWREPNPLWKTQYF
TGTGCCTGGAGAGAGCCAAATCCCCTCTGGAAGACCCAGTACTTC
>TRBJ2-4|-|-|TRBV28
CASSLRFGRLGDIQYF
TGTGCCAGCAGTTTGAGGTTTGGTCGACTAGGTGACATTCAGTACTTC
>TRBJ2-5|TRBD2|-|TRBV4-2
CASSQRTSPLNQETQYF
TGTGCCAGCAGCCAGCGGACTAGCCCTCTAAACCAAGAGACCCAGTACTTC
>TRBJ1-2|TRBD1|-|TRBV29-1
CSVTKRIGQGARSGYTF
TGCAGCGTCACCAAAAGAATAGGACAGGGGGCACGGAGTGGCTACACCTTC
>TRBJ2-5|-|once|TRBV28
CASSPLKTQYF
TGTGCCAGCAGTCCGTTAAAGACCCAGTACTTC
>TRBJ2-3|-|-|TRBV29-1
CSVTGPQSSDTQYF
TGCAGCGTTACCGGACCCCAGAGCTCAGATACGCAGTATTTT
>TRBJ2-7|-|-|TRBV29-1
CSVGGIGQGRAEQYF
TGCAGCGTTGGGGGTATCGGGCAGGGTAGGGCCGAGCAGTACTTC
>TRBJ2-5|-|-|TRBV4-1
CASSLIGEETQYF
TGCGCCAGCAGTCTGATAGGGGAAGAGACCCAGTACTTC
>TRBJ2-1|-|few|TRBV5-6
CASSLAGGAGNEQFF
TGTGCCAGCAGCTTGGCCGGGGGCGCGGGGAATGAGCAGTTCTTC
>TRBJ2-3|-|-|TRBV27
CASRRDLGDTQYF
TGTGCCAGCAGAAGGGATCTCGGGGATACGCAGTATTTT
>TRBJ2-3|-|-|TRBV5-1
CASRLSWSWGTDTQYF
TGCGCCAGCAGGCTAAGTTGGAGTTGGGGCACAGATACGCAGTATTTT
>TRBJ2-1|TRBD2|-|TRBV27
CASSFLAGGPGEQFF
TGTGCCAGCAGTTTTTTGGCGGGAGGGCCGGGTGAGCAGTTCTTC
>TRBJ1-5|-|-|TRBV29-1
CSVGGDQPQHF
TGCAGCGTTGGCGGGGATCAGCCCCAGCATTTT
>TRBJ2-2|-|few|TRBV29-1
CSVEGQENTGELFF
TGCAGCGTTGAGGGCCAGGAAAACACCGGGGAGCTGTTTTTT
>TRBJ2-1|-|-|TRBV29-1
CSGTDLGILSSYNEQFF
TGCAGCGGGACAGACCTCGGCATTCTAAGCTCCTACAATGAGCAGTTCTTC
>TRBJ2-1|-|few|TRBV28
CASSPQHDEQFF
TGTGCCAGCAGTCCTCAACACGATGAGCAGTTCTTC